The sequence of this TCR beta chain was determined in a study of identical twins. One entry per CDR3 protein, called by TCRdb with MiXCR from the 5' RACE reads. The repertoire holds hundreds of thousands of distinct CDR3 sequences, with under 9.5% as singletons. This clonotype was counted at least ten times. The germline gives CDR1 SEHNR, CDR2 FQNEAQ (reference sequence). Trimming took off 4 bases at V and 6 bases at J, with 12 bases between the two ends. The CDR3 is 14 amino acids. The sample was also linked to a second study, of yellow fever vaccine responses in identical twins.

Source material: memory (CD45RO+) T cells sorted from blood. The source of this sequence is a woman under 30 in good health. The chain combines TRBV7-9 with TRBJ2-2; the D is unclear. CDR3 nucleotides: TGTGCCAGCAGCTCCCAACTCGCGGCCGGGGAGCTGTTTTTT. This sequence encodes CASSSQLAAGELFF.